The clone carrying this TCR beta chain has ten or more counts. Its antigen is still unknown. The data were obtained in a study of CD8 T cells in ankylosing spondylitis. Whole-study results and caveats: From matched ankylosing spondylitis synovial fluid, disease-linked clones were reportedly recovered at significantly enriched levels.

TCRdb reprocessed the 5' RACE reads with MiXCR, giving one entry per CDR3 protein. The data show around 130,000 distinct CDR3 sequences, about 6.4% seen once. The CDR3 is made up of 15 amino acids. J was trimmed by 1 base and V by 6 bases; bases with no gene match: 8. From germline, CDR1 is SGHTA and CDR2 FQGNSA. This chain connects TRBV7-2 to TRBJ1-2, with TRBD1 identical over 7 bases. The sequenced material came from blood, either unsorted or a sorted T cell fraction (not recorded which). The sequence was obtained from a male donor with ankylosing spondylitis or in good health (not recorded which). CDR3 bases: TGTGCCAGCAGTCGGGACAGCCGGGATAACTATGGCTACACCTTC. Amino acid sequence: CASSRDSRDNYGYTF.